This T cell receptor beta chain was retrieved from a study of T-cell reconstitution after alpha-beta-depleted transplantation in children. CDR3 length: 20 residues. J was trimmed by 0 bases and V by 4 bases; bases with no gene match: 19. Germline CDR1 reads SGHRS; CDR2 reads YFSETQ. This clonotype was counted ten times or more. Its antigen is not known. The study's findings and limits: Surviving recipient cells, namely T cells and thymic progenitors, were the source of high day-60 TCRbeta diversity in some patients. The origin of alpha-beta T cells about two months after transplant was reportedly several hundred expanded graft clones. A year post-transplant, T-cell counts and diversity derived mostly from newly produced T cells.

As it was prepared, the TCRbeta library received unique molecular identifiers. TCRdb called the PCR reads again in MiXCR, with one record for every CDR3 protein. The data show 250,000 or so distinct CDR3 sequences, with approximately 8.9% seen just once and nearly 6.5% held by the top ten. This specimen consisted of PBMCs, mostly from graft donor cells, obtained 180 days after TCRalphabeta/CD19-depleted stem cell transplant. The sequence came from a male patient between 5 and 17 years old who had a stem cell transplant for acute lymphoblastic leukemia, so the T cells may come from the graft donor. The J gene is TRBJ2-3, the V gene TRBV5-1, with 8 bases aligning to TRBD2. Here the CDR3 DNA reads TGCGCCAGCAGCCCTAGGACCTCCGCCCCCGGGAGGGTGAGCACAGATACGCAGTATTTT. Residues: CASSPRTSAPGRVSTDTQYF.